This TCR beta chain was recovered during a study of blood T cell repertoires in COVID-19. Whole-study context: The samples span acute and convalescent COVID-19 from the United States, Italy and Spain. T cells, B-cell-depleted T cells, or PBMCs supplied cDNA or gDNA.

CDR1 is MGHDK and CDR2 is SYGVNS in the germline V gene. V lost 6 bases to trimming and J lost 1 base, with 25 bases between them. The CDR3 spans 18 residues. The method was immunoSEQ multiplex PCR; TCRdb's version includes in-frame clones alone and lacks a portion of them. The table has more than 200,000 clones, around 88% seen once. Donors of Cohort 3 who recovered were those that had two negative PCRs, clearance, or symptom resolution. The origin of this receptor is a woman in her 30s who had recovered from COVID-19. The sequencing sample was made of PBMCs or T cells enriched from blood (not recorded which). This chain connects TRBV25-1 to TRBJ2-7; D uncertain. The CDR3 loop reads CASRAPGSTIKLSYEQYF. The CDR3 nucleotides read TGTGCCAGCAGGGCCCCAGGATCGACAATCAAGCTTTCCTACGAGCAGTACTTC.